The source of this T cell receptor (beta chain) is a study of sequential checkpoint blockade in melanoma. The CDR3 consists of 12 residues. The V and J ends lost 4 bases and 9 bases respectively, with 10 bases between them. Per germline, CDR1 MNHEY and CDR2 SMNVEV (reference sequence). Profiled with immunoSEQ multiplex PCR; TCRdb holds only in-frame clones, not every one. Of some 9,000 clones detected, around 66% appear once; the ten largest clones hold around 24%. Regarding treatment: randomized to nivolumab then ipilimumab (arm A) or the reverse (arm B). The sequence was collected from a human donor with melanoma. The gene calls are TRBV27 and TRBJ2-1; the D gene is possibly TRBD1 (5 bases). The material sequenced was CD8+ T cells sorted from blood (inferred from file names), taken from a patient given nivolumab and ipilimumab in sequence. CDR3 protein: CASSYWGAEQFF. As DNA, the CDR3 is TGTGCCAGCAGTTATTGGGGCGCTGAGCAGTTCTTC.